There are many counts of the clone carrying this T cell receptor beta chain. What it binds is unknown. This entry belongs to a study of T-cell reconstitution after alpha-beta-depleted transplantation in children. Overall study results and limits: Two months or so post-transplant, alpha-beta T cells reportedly derived from several hundred expanded graft clones. The authors attributed T-cell counts and diversity one year after transplant mostly to newly produced T cells. Elevated TCRbeta diversity at day 60 was traced, in some patients, to surviving recipient T cells and thymic progenitors.

Unique molecular identifiers tagged the TCRbeta library. TCRdb processed the PCR reads anew with MiXCR; each CDR3 protein has one entry. In the table there are hundreds of thousands of distinct CDR3 sequences, around 9.9% of which are singletons. The junction had 12 bases not matched to a gene; V was cut back by 5 bases and J by 5 bases. The CDR3 consists of 18 residues. This chain connects TRBV12-3 or TRBV12-4 to TRBJ2-1; 13 nucleotides agree with TRBD2. This receptor was identified in a child less than two years old with acute myeloid leukemia, due to receive a stem cell transplant. The sequencing used PBMCs, collected before TCRalphabeta/CD19-depleted stem cell transplant. CDR3 in DNA: TGTGCCAGCAGTCCCAGCACTAGCGGGAGGGCCGGAAACAATGAGCAGTTCTTC. Amino acid sequence: CASSPSTSGRAGNNEQFF.